Detailed here is one T cell receptor (beta chain). The entry originates in a study of CD8+CD57+ T cells in acquired aplastic anemia. Study overall: On average, healthy donors gave 8.5 million to 13 million reads for CD4+ cells.

Researchers used genomic DNA as the template to profile TCR beta VDJ and CDR3. TCRdb processed the reads anew with MiXCR; each CDR3 protein has one entry. Found here are 95,000 to 120,000 distinct CDR3 sequences, roughly 50% of them singletons; the top ten hold roughly a third. CDR1 is LNHDA and CDR2 is SQIVND in the germline V gene (reference sequence). Germline trimming cut 8 bases from V and 3 bases from J; bases unmatched to any gene: 18. This CDR3 is built from 18 residues. Sequencing was done on a sample of sorted CD4+, CD8+, or CD8+CD57+ T cells (not recorded which) from PBMCs. This receptor was obtained from a human donor in good health, serving as a control. The V gene is TRBV19, the J gene TRBJ1-1; 10 nucleotides line up with TRBD1. The CDR3 DNA is TGTGCCAGTCAGAGTAGGTGGCGGGACAGGGGTTTGGACACTGAAGCTTTCTTT. It is translated as CASQSRWRDRGLDTEAFF. Looking up the rest from reference TRBV19 and TRBJ1-1 gives the full variable domain: DGGITQSPKYLFRKEGQNVTLSCEQNLNHDAMYWYRQDPGQGLRLIYYSQIVNDFQKGDIAEGYSVSREKKESFPLTVTSAQKNPTAFYLCASQSRWRDRGLDTEAFFGQGTRLTVV.